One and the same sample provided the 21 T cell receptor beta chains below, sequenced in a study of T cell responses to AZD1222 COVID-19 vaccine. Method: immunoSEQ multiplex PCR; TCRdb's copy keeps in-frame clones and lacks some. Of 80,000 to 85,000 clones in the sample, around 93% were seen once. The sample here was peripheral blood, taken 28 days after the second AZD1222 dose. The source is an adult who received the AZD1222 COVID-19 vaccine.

The CDR3 bases are TGTGCCAGCAGTCCCCGCCTAGCGAGACGCTCCTACAATGAGCAGTTCTTC. This gives the protein CASSPRLARRSYNEQFF. This chain links TRBV6-6 with TRBJ2-1, with TRBD2 as a possible D gene (6 bases). Trimming shortened V by 5 bases and J by 0 bases, and 17 bases separated the two germline ends. Germline V gene lookup returns CDR1 MNHNY and CDR2 SVGAGI (reference sequence). The CDR3 extends over 17 amino acids.

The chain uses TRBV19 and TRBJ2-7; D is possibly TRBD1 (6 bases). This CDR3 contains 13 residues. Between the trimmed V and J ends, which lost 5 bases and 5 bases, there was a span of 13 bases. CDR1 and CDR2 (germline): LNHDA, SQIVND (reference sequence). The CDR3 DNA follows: TGTGCCAGTAGTGATACAGGGTTGAACGAGCAGTACTTC. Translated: CASSDTGLNEQYF.

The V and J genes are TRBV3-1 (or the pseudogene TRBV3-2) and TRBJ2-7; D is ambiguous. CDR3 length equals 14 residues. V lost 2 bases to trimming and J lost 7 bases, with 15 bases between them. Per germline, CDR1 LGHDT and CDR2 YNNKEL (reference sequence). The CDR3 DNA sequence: TGTGCCAGCAGCCAAAGCGCCCGGAGTGTTGAGCAGTACTTC. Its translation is CASSQSARSVEQYF.

CDR3 coding DNA: TGTGCCAGTAGTATCACGGCAGTTGGGGGGTCCTACGAGCAGTACTTC. It codes for CASSITAVGGSYEQYF. The V gene is TRBV19, the J gene TRBJ2-7, with TRBD2 as a possible D gene (6 bases). V was shortened by 3 bases and J by 1 base, with 16 bases between the two germline ends. Per germline, CDR1 LNHDA and CDR2 SQIVND (reference sequence). This CDR3 is built from 16 residues.

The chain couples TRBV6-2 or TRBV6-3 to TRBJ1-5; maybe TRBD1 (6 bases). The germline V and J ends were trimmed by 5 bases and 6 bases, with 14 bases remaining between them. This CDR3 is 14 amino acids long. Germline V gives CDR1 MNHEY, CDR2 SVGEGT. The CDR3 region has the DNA TGTGCCAGCAGTGAGCGGCAGGGGCGTCAGCCCCAGCATTTT. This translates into CASSERQGRQPQHF.

Written as DNA, the CDR3 is TGTGCCTGGGGGAAAGACAGGTCTCAATTGCAGTATTTT. Its translation: CAWGKDRSQLQYF. V usage is TRBV30 and J usage is TRBJ2-3, with a tentative D call TRBD1 (6 bases). The CDR3 contains 13 residues. V gave up 5 bases and J gave up 11 bases, with 20 bases separating them. CDR1 and CDR2 from the germline V gene are GTSNPN and SVGIG (reference sequence).

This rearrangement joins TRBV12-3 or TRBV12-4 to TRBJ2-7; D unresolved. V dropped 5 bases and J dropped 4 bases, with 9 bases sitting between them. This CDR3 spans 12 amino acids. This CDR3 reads CASSLLLYEQYF. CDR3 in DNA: TGTGCCAGCAGTCTTCTATTATACGAGCAGTACTTC.

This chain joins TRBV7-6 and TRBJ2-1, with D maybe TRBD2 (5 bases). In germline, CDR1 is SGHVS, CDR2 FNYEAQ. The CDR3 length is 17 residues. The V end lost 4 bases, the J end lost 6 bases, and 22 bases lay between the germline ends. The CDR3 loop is CASSSGMEVALSNEQFF. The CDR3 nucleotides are TGTGCCAGCAGCTCCGGAATGGAGGTAGCCTTGTCCAATGAGCAGTTCTTC.

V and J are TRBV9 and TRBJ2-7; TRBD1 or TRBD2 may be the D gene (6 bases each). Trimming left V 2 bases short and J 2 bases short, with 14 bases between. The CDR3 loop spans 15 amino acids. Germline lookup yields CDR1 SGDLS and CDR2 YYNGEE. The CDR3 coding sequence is TGTGCCAGCAGCGTGGGGGGCCATCAGGCCTACGAGCAGTACTTC. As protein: CASSVGGHQAYEQYF.

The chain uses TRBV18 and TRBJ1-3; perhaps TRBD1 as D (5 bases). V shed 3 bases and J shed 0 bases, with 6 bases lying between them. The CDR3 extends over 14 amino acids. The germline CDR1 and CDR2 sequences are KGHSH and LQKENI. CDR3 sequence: CASSPQGSGNTIYF. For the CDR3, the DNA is TGTGCCAGCTCACCGCAGGGCTCTGGAAACACCATATATTTT.

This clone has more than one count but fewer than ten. DNA for the CDR3: TGCGCCAGCAGCTACAGGATCTCGAACACCGGGGAGCTGTTTTTT. The encoded protein is CASSYRISNTGELFF. The chain couples TRBV5-1 to TRBJ2-2; perhaps TRBD1 as D (5 bases). Trimming removed 3 bases at V and 0 bases at J, with 9 bases between. The CDR3 length is 15 residues. The germline V gene encodes CDR1 SGHRS and CDR2 YFSETQ.

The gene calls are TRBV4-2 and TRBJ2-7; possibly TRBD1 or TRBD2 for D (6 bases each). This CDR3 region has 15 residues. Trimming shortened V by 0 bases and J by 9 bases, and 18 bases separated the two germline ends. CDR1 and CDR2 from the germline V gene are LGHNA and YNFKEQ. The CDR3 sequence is CASSQERGKGGWQYF. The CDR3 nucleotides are TGTGCCAGCAGCCAAGAAAGGGGGAAAGGGGGGTGGCAGTACTTC.

CDR3 sequence (DNA): TGTGCCTGGACTCCTGGGAAGGTCCATCTTGATGGCTACACCTTC. This codes for CAWTPGKVHLDGYTF. The V gene is TRBV30, the J gene TRBJ1-2; D unresolved. The CDR3 runs 15 residues. CDR1 GTSNPN and CDR2 SVGIG come from the germline V gene (reference sequence). V lost 4 bases and J lost 6, with 21 bases in between.

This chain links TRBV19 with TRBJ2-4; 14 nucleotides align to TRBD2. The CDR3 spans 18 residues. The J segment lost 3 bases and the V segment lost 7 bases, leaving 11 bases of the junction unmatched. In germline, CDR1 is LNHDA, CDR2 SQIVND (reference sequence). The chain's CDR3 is CASTLTSGRAGLKNIQYF. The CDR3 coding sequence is TGTGCCAGTACTCTGACTAGCGGGAGGGCCGGGCTCAAAAACATTCAGTACTTC.

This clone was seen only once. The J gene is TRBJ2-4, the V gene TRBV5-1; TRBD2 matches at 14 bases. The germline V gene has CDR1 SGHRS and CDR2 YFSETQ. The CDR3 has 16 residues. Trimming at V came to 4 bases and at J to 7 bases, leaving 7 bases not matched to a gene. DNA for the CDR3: TGCGCCAGCAGCCAAGGGACTAGCGGGAGTTTCAACATTCAGTACTTC. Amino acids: CASSQGTSGSFNIQYF.

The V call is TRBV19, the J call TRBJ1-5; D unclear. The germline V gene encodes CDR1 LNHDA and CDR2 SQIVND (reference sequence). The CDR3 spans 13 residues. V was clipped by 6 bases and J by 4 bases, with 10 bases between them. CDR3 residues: CASRGHRNQPQHF. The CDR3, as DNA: TGTGCCAGTAGGGGTCACCGAAATCAGCCCCAGCATTTT.

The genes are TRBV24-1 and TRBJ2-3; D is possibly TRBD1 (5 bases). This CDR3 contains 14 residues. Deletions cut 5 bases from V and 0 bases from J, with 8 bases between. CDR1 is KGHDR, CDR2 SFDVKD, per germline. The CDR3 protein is CATSVGASTDTQYF. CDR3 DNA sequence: TGTGCCACCAGTGTAGGGGCTAGCACAGATACGCAGTATTTT.

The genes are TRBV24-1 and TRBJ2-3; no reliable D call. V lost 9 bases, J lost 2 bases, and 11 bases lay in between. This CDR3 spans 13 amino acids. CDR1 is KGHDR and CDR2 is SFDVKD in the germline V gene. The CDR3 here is CATRPTATDTQYF. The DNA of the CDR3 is TGTGCCACCCGCCCGACTGCCACAGATACGCAGTATTTT.

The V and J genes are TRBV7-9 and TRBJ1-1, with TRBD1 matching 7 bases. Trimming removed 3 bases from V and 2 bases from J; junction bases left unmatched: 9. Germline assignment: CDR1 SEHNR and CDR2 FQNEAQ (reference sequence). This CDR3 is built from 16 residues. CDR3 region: CASSFSLGTENTEAFF. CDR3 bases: TGTGCCAGCAGCTTTAGCCTCGGGACAGAAAACACTGAAGCTTTCTTT. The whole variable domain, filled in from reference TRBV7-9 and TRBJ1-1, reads DTGVSQNPRHKITKRGQNVTFRCDPISEHNRLYWYRQTLGQGPEFLTYFQNEAQLEKSRLLSDRFSAERPKGSFSTLEIQRTEQGDSAMYLCASSFSLGTENTEAFFGQGTRLTVV.

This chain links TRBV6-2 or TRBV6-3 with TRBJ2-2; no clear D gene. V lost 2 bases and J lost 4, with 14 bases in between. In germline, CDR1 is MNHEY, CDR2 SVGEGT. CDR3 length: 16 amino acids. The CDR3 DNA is TGTGCCAGCAGTTACATTAGCACTATACCCACCGGGGAGCTGTTTTTT. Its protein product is CASSYISTIPTGELFF.

The CDR3 bases are TGTGCCAGCAGCCATACCCAGACCGACTCCTACGAGCAGTACTTC. Amino acids: CASSHTQTDSYEQYF. The genes are TRBV3-1 (or the pseudogene TRBV3-2) and TRBJ2-7; D gene uncertain. The CDR3 totals 15 residues. Germline CDR1 is LGHDT and CDR2 is YNNKEL (reference sequence). V lost 3 bases to trimming and J lost 0 bases, with 12 bases between them.